The 30 T cell receptor beta chains in this list originate from one sample, sequenced in a study of cytomegalovirus exposure and HLA in healthy donors. The PCR was carried out with 60 Vbeta primers and 13 Jbeta primers. The data were produced by immunoSEQ multiplex PCR, yet TCRdb's version contains in-frame clones alone and is incomplete. The sample has around 210,000 clones; roughly 77% are singletons. The material sequenced was PBMCs. These receptors originate from a male donor in good health and CMV-seropositive.

The chain joins TRBV18 to TRBJ2-3; TRBD2 is a possible D gene (5 bases). Germline V gives CDR1 KGHSH, CDR2 LQKENI. V was cut by 1 base and J by 0 bases, with 5 bases left in between. The CDR3 consists of 14 residues. The CDR3 DNA reads as TGTGCCAGCTCACCACGGGAGAGCACAGATACGCAGTATTTT. It encodes CASSPRESTDTQYF.

This clone was detected only a few times. The CDR3 coding sequence is TGTGCCAGCAACCTTCCCGGGATGAACACTGAAGCTTTCTTT. Residues: CASNLPGMNTEAFF. The rearrangement joins TRBV6-5 to TRBJ1-1; D call uncertain. Germline-derived CDR1 and CDR2 are MNHEY and SVGAGI. The V gene lost 7 bases and the J gene lost 0 bases, with 12 bases spanning the gap. CDR3 length: 14 residues.

The V gene is TRBV7-2, the J gene TRBJ1-2; D gene ambiguous. The CDR3 spans 16 residues. Germline CDR1 SGHTA, CDR2 FQGNSA. V was clipped by 5 bases and J by 2 bases, with 18 bases between them. CDR3 DNA sequence: TGTGCCAGCAGCGAGGGAGGAGGGTTTAAGAACTATGGCTACACCTTC. The encoded protein is CASSEGGGFKNYGYTF.

This chain joins TRBV6-4 and TRBJ1-2; D gene ambiguous. Germline V gene data show CDR1 as MRHNA and CDR2 as SNTAGT. V was cut by 2 bases and J by 2 bases, with 12 bases left in between. The CDR3 runs to 15 residues. The chain's CDR3 is CASSDPGTGNYGYTF. CDR3 coding DNA: TGTGCCAGCAGTGACCCCGGTACGGGGAACTATGGCTACACCTTC.

The V and J genes are TRBV6-1 and TRBJ1-1; 7 bases agree with TRBD1. Germline CDR1 is MNHNS and CDR2 is SASEGT. The trim removed 7 bases at V and 6 bases at J, leaving 11 bases unmatched. The CDR3 loop spans 14 amino acids. In DNA, the CDR3 is TGTGCCAGCAAGTCGACAGGGTTAGTAGCTGAAGCTTTCTTT. It translates to CASKSTGLVAEAFF.

This sequence joins TRBV2 and TRBJ1-1; possibly TRBD1 for D (6 bases). This CDR3 spans 13 amino acids. V lost 8 bases, J lost 1 base, and 11 bases lay in between. CDR1 and CDR2 (germline): SNHLY, FYNNEI. The CDR3 nucleotides are TGTGCCAGCTGGGGACACCCGAACACTGAAGCTTTCTTT. Translated: CASWGHPNTEAFF.

DNA of the CDR3: TGTGCCAGCAGTCGTACCACTGACAACCAGCCCCAGCATTTT. Protein: CASSRTTDNQPQHF. This chain links TRBV6-1 with TRBJ1-5; D is undetermined. Per the germline V gene, CDR1 is MNHNS and CDR2 is SASEGT. V lost 5 bases, J lost 7 bases, and 15 bases lay in between. There are 14 residues in the CDR3.

This clone was found a few times. The chain has TRBV19 and TRBJ1-2; possible D gene TRBD1, 5 bases. The CDR3 contains 13 residues. Trimming pared 7 bases from V and 8 bases from J, leaving 17 bases between. CDR1 and CDR2 from the germline V gene are LNHDA and SQIVND (reference sequence). The CDR3 here is CASTSRGEAGYTF. DNA for the CDR3: TGTGCCAGTACCTCACGGGGGGAAGCGGGCTACACCTTC.

The chain is built from TRBV18 and TRBJ2-7; 9 bases are a match to TRBD2. This CDR3 region has 15 residues. The germline gives CDR1 KGHSH, CDR2 LQKENI. The V and J ends lost 5 bases and 2 bases, in that order; junction bases with no gene match: 7. Here the CDR3 reads CASSSSGGTTYEQYF. CDR3 sequence (DNA): TGTGCCAGCTCATCAAGCGGGGGGACCACCTACGAGCAGTACTTC. Full variable domain (rest looked up from reference TRBV18 and TRBJ2-7): NAGVMQNPRHLVRRRGQEARLRCSPMKGHSHVYWYRQLPEEGLKFMVYLQKENIIDESGMPKERFSAEFPKEGPSILRIQQVVRGDSAAYFCASSSSGGTTYEQYFGPGTRLTVT.

This clone was detected once. Additional DNA sequences in this sample encode the identical CDR3. The chain employs TRBV7-3 and TRBJ2-1, with 7 bases aligning to TRBD2. J lost 2 bases, V lost 0 bases, and 1 base had no gene match. The germline CDR1 and CDR2 sequences are SGHTA and FQGTGA. The CDR3 covers 15 residues. CDR3 sequence reads: CASSLTSGAYNEQFF. The CDR3 coding sequence is TGTGCCAGCAGCTTAACCAGCGGGGCCTACAATGAGCAGTTCTTC.

In DNA form, the CDR3 reads TGTGCCAGCAGCTTCGGACTAGCGGGAGTAAGTTTTTCCTACGAGCAGTACTTC. It yields the protein CASSFGLAGVSFSYEQYF. The J gene is TRBJ2-7, the V gene TRBV7-2; 13 positions agree with TRBD2. V lost 3 bases, J lost 1 base, and 9 bases stayed unmatched. This CDR3 has 18 residues. Germline V gives CDR1 SGHTA, CDR2 FQGNSA.

This clone was seen just once. The chain employs TRBV28 and TRBJ2-5; 8 bases map to TRBD2. The DNA end is a closer match to TRBJ2-7, so the J assignment may be wrong. The germline V gene has CDR1 MDHEN and CDR2 SYDVKM. This CDR3 is 18 amino acids long. CDR3 nucleotides: TGTGCCAGCAGTTCCGTCCTAAGCCTCCCGGGACTAGCCTACGAGCAGTACTTC. It yields the protein CASSSVLSLPGLAYEQYF.

Concerning this clone itself: In the same sample, other DNA sequences code for this CDR3. V usage is TRBV10-3 and J usage is TRBJ2-3; 12 bases agree with TRBD2. Per germline, CDR1 ENHRY and CDR2 SYGVKD. This CDR3 has 15 amino acids. V lost 9 bases and J lost 0; bases outside the gene matches: 4. CDR3: CAIGLAGPSTDTQYF. The CDR3 DNA reads as TGTGCCATTGGACTAGCGGGACCTAGCACAGATACGCAGTATTTT.

V gene TRBV7-3 combines with J gene TRBJ1-3; 7 positions match TRBD1. Germline V CDR1 and CDR2: SGHTA, FQGTGA. Losses at the gene ends were 5 bases for V and 2 bases for J; bases not matched to a gene: 3. The CDR3 covers 14 residues. The CDR3 protein is CASSQTGAGNTIYF. CDR3 bases: TGTGCCAGCAGCCAAACAGGGGCTGGAAACACCATATATTTT.

The chain combines TRBV6-1 with TRBJ1-1; 9 positions match TRBD1. Germline loops: CDR1 MNHNS, CDR2 SASEGT. The V gene end was trimmed by 7 bases and the J gene end by 1 base; junction bases not matched to a gene: 4. The CDR3 extends over 14 amino acids. CDR3 sequence: CASTWGQGNTEAFF. CDR3 in DNA: TGTGCCAGCACCTGGGGACAGGGGAACACTGAAGCTTTCTTT.

On this clone: At one boundary the junction diverges from the germline segment, which might be a read error. This chain's CDR3 is CAGSASGTGSYNEQFF. The CDR3, as DNA: TGTGCCGGCAGCGCCTCCGGGACAGGGTCCTACAATGAGCAGTTCTTC. The chain carries TRBV11-2 and TRBJ2-1; 9 bases are a match to TRBD1. Germline CDR1 reads SGHAT; CDR2 reads FQNNGV. This CDR3 spans 16 amino acids.

V usage is TRBV7-6 and J usage is TRBJ1-3; D unresolved. This CDR3 contains 14 residues. Germline V gene lookup returns CDR1 SGHVS and CDR2 FNYEAQ. V lost 1 base, J lost 9 bases, and 13 bases lay in between. CDR3 nucleotide sequence: TGTGCCAGCAGCTTAGACCCCCCGGGTGGCACCATATATTTT. This translates into CASSLDPPGGTIYF.

The chain has TRBV18 and TRBJ2-1, with TRBD1 as a possible D gene (5 bases). The CDR3 covers 15 residues. CDR1 is KGHSH, CDR2 LQKENI, per germline. V shed 1 base and J shed 2 bases, with 9 bases lying between them. The CDR3 spells CASSPQQQAYNEQFF. In DNA form, the CDR3 reads TGTGCCAGCTCACCACAGCAACAGGCCTACAATGAGCAGTTCTTC.

The V call is TRBV5-5, the J call TRBJ2-5; D is uncertain. This CDR3 contains 13 residues. V lost 1 base and J 1 base, leaving 5 bases between the germline ends. Germline CDR1 and CDR2: SGHKS and YYEKEE (reference sequence). The CDR3 spells CASSLIGQETQYF. DNA for the CDR3: TGTGCCAGCAGCTTGATCGGCCAAGAGACCCAGTACTTC.

This clone has more than one count but fewer than ten. This chain links TRBV9 with TRBJ2-4; possible D gene TRBD2, 6 bases. The CDR3 runs 13 residues. Trimming took 5 bases from V and 9 from J, leaving 15 bases between them. Per germline, CDR1 SGDLS and CDR2 YYNGEE. CDR3 protein: CASSPLQEGIQYF. The CDR3 DNA reads TGTGCCAGCAGTCCCCTCCAGGAGGGCATTCAGTACTTC.

The rearrangement uses TRBV5-5 and TRBJ2-2; 8 bases line up with TRBD2. With V trimmed by 4 bases and J by 6 bases, 14 bases remained unmatched. The CDR3 has 17 amino acids. CDR1 and CDR2 from the germline V gene are SGHKS and YYEKEE (reference sequence). The CDR3 coding sequence is TGTGCCAGCAGCCCCTTACGGTTGACGGGAGGGCCCGGGGAGCTGTTTTTT. It yields the protein CASSPLRLTGGPGELFF.

The genes are TRBV7-9 and TRBJ2-5, with TRBD2 as a possible D gene (7 bases). Germline assignment: CDR1 SEHNR and CDR2 FQNEAQ (reference sequence). The CDR3 is 17 amino acids. Deletions cut 5 bases from V and 4 bases from J, with 23 bases between. Here the CDR3 reads CASSPEGGRVSRETQYF. CDR3 in DNA: TGTGCCAGCAGCCCGGAGGGGGGGAGAGTGAGTCGAGAGACCCAGTACTTC.

The chain carries TRBV7-2 and TRBJ1-6; possibly TRBD1 for D (5 bases). CDR1 and CDR2 from the germline V gene are SGHTA and FQGNSA. The CDR3 runs to 18 residues. The V and J ends lost 1 base and 8 bases respectively, with 21 bases between them. DNA for the CDR3: TGTGCCAGCAGCTTAGGGACACCCGGTTATATCCCCTATTCACCCCTCCACTTT. This sequence encodes CASSLGTPGYIPYSPLHF.

V usage is TRBV6-1 and J usage is TRBJ1-6; D is uncertain. CDR3 length: 14 amino acids. The germline CDR1 and CDR2 sequences are MNHNS and SASEGT. V lost 3 bases and J 6 bases, leaving 9 bases between the germline ends. CDR3 amino acids: CASSDGRSNSPLHF. Here the CDR3 DNA reads TGTGCCAGCAGTGACGGCCGGAGTAATTCACCCCTCCACTTT.

J is TRBJ2-2 and V is TRBV7-2, with D tentatively TRBD2 (6 bases). The CDR3 contains 16 residues. Trimming removed 1 base from V and 5 bases from J, with 14 bases in between. The V gene's germline CDR1 is SGHTA and CDR2 FQGNSA. The DNA of the CDR3 is TGTGCCAGCAGCTTAGGGGGACGCGGAGGGACCGGGGAGCTGTTTTTT. This encodes CASSLGGRGGTGELFF.

This clone was recorded only once. The chain combines TRBV5-8 with TRBJ2-5, with 8 positions matching TRBD1. Germline lookup yields CDR1 SGHTS and CDR2 YDEGEE. This CDR3 has 14 residues. Trimming took 4 bases from V and 5 from J; bases not matched to a gene: 7. The CDR3 sequence is CASSPWTGLETQYF. CDR3 DNA sequence: TGTGCCAGCAGCCCTTGGACAGGGTTGGAGACCCAGTACTTC.

The V and J genes are TRBV28 and TRBJ2-5, with 9 bases fitting TRBD1. The germline V gene has CDR1 MDHEN and CDR2 SYDVKM. J gave up 4 bases and V 1 base, and 7 bases lay outside the gene matches. This CDR3 comprises 16 residues. CDR3 in DNA: TGTGCCAGCAGTTTATCCGTAGGGACAGGGAGAGAGACCCAGTACTTC. Translated, it gives CASSLSVGTGRETQYF.

This clone was detected only a few times. In DNA, the CDR3 is TGTGCCATCAGGCAGACAGGGGGCGTCTACGAGCAGTACTTC. Its protein is CAIRQTGGVYEQYF. The chain has TRBV10-3 and TRBJ2-7, with 10 bases identical to TRBD1. Per germline, CDR1 ENHRY and CDR2 SYGVKD. This CDR3 is built from 14 residues. Germline trimming cut 6 bases from V and 3 bases from J; bases unmatched to any gene: 5.

The genes are TRBV5-6 and TRBJ2-7; TRBD2 matches 8 bases. CDR1 SGHDT and CDR2 YYEEEE come from the germline V gene. J was trimmed by 2 bases and V by 4 bases; bases with no gene match: 8. This CDR3 comprises 15 residues. The CDR3 DNA follows: TGTGCCAGCAGCCGGGTAGACGGGGGGGCCTACGAGCAGTACTTC. This gives the protein CASSRVDGGAYEQYF.

Points on this clone: This sample also contains other DNA sequences that code for the same CDR3. J is TRBJ1-1 and V is TRBV7-8; D not resolved. The CDR3 spans 14 residues. With 2 bases removed from V and 2 bases from J, the gap between germline ends came to 9 bases. Per germline, CDR1 SGHVS and CDR2 FQNEAQ. Here the CDR3 reads CASSLKGGNTEAFF. The CDR3 DNA follows: TGTGCCAGCAGCTTAAAGGGAGGAAACACTGAAGCTTTCTTT.